The T cell receptor (beta chain) described here comes from a study of T-cell reconstitution after alpha-beta-depleted transplantation in children. Germline CDR1 and CDR2: SEHNR and FQNEAQ (reference sequence). The CDR3 has 15 amino acids. The trim removed 3 bases at V and 3 bases at J, leaving 4 bases unmatched. Study-level findings and limits: After transplant, high TCRbeta diversity at day 60 in some patients arose from surviving recipient T cells and thymic progenitors. Several hundred expanded graft clones reportedly gave rise to the alpha-beta T cells present about two months after transplant. Once a year had passed after transplant, T-cell counts and diversity came mostly from newly produced T cells.

Notes on this clonotype: Its matching antigen is unknown.

Unique molecular identifiers were incorporated when the TCRbeta library was constructed. In TCRdb, the PCR reads were re-called with MiXCR into one record per CDR3 protein. Of 450,000 to 700,000 distinct CDR3 sequences detected, more than 20% appear once; the ten largest clones hold around a third. The starting material was PBMCs, obtained before TCRalphabeta/CD19-depleted stem cell transplant. This chain joins TRBV7-9 and TRBJ2-3; 9 bases fit TRBD1. This clonotype was obtained from a boy under two years old with Wiskott-Aldrich syndrome, due to receive a stem cell transplant. In DNA form, the CDR3 reads TGTGCCAGCAGCTTTGCGGGACAGGGTACAGATACGCAGTATTTT. Translated: CASSFAGQGTDTQYF.